The present T cell receptor beta chain was sequenced within a study of T cell responses to AZD1222 COVID-19 vaccine. TCRdb keeps only in-frame clones here, not all; method: immunoSEQ multiplex PCR. The sample has tens of thousands of clones, roughly 90% seen once. General study findings and limits: Close to half of spike-specific TCRs reportedly recognize unmutated variant regions. The donors showed a predominance of white British ancestry and of females, with possible underestimation of clonal diversity. Sampled repertoires all dated from after the peak T cell response.

In regard to this clone: Its antigen is not known.

Germline V gene sequence: CDR1 SQVTM, CDR2 ANQGSEA. The CDR3 is 15 residues long. V dropped 5 bases and J dropped 7; count of bases not matched to a gene: 9. V and J are TRBV29-1 and TRBJ1-4; 11 bases are shared with TRBD1. The source of this sequence is an adult in good health. The material sequenced was peripheral blood, taken on day 0 of AZD1222 vaccination. The CDR3 DNA follows: TGCAGCGTTTATTACGGACAGGGGGCGGGTGAAAAACTGTTTTTT. This encodes CSVYYGQGAGEKLFF.